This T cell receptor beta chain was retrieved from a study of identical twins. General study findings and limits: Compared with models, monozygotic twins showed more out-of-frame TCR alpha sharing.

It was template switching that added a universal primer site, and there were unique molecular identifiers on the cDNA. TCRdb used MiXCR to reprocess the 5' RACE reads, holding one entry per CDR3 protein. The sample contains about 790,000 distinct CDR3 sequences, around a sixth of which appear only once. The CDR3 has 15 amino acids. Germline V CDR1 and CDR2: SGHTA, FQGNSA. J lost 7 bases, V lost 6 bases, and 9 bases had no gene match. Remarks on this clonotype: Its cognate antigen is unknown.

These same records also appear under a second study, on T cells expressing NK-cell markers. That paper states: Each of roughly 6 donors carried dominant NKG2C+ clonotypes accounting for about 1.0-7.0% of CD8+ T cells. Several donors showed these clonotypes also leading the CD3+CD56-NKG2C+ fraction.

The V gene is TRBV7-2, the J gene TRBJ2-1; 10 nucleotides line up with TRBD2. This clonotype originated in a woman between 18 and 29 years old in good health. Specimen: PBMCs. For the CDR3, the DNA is TGTGCCAGCAGACCCCCTAGCGGGAGTGGGAATGAGCAGTTCTTC. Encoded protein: CASRPPSGSGNEQFF.